One and the same sample provided the 3 T cell receptor beta chains below, sequenced in a study of blood T cell repertoires in COVID-19. TCRdb's copy holds only in-frame clones and misses some; the assay was immunoSEQ multiplex PCR. Of around 300,000 clones listed, 80% to 90% are singletons. The sample comprised PBMCs or T cells enriched from blood (not recorded which). The receptors derive from a man aged 30 to 45 who had recovered from COVID-19.

The CDR3 loop reads CASSLGGAGNTIYF. As DNA, the CDR3 is TGTGCCAGCAGCCTCGGGGGGGCTGGAAACACCATATATTTT. The chain recombines TRBV5-8 with TRBJ1-3; D perhaps matches TRBD1 (5 bases). Looked up from germline, CDR1 is SGHTS and CDR2 is YDEGEE. The CDR3 extends over 14 amino acids. The V end lost 4 bases, the J end lost 2 bases, and 10 bases lay between the germline ends.

The rearrangement links TRBV7-9 to TRBJ2-2; 9 positions match TRBD2. Trimming cost V 4 bases and J 2 bases; bases outside gene matches: 11. The CDR3 length is 18 residues. The germline CDR1 and CDR2 sequences are SEHNR and FQNEAQ (reference sequence). The CDR3 here is CASSSVSVTSGNTGELFF. The CDR3 bases are TGTGCCAGCAGCTCCGTTTCGGTGACTAGCGGAAACACCGGGGAGCTGTTTTTT.

The V and J genes are TRBV5-1 and TRBJ1-4; a weak D match, TRBD1 (6 bases). Germline V gene lookup returns CDR1 SGHRS and CDR2 YFSETQ. This CDR3 contains 15 residues. V was pared by 3 bases and J by 4 bases, with 13 bases between. CDR3 sequence: CASSSYRDRNEKLFF. In DNA, the CDR3 is TGCGCCAGCAGCTCATACAGGGACCGTAATGAAAAACTGTTTTTT. The full variable domain, completed using reference TRBV5-1 and TRBJ1-4, is KAGVTQTPRYLIKTRGQQVTLSCSPISGHRSVSWYQQTPGQGLQFLFEYFSETQRNKGNFPGRFSGRQFSNSRSEMNVSTLELGDSALYLCASSSYRDRNEKLFFGSGTQLSVL.